What follows are 29 T cell receptor beta chains derived from one specimen sequenced in a study of response to subunit inactivated influenza vaccine. TCRdb passed the RT-PCR reads through MiXCR, listing each CDR3 protein once. This table has hundreds of thousands of distinct CDR3 sequences, 7.6% appearing once. The sequences come from PBMCs from blood, collected less than 30 months after vaccination. The origin of the receptors is a man between 50 and 69 years old who received an inactivated influenza vaccine.

This clonotype was detected a few times. The CDR3 is CARLGLPNSPLHF. CDR3 bases: TGCGCCAGACTGGGACTGCCTAATTCACCCCTCCACTTT. The chain is built from TRBV4-1 and TRBJ1-6; D possibly corresponds to TRBD1 (5 bases). CDR3 length: 13 residues. Germline assignment: CDR1 MGHRA and CDR2 YSYEKL. V was clipped by 9 bases and J by 6 bases, with 12 bases between them.

This clonotype was recorded many times. This chain connects TRBV7-8 to TRBJ1-3; 11 nucleotides match TRBD1. CDR1 SGHVS and CDR2 FQNEAQ come from the germline V gene. V lost 5 bases to trimming and J lost 2 bases; unmatched junction nucleotides: 11. The CDR3 runs 18 residues. The CDR3 spells CASSKRPTGQGAGNTIYF. The DNA of the CDR3 is TGTGCCAGCAGCAAAAGGCCGACGGGACAGGGGGCTGGAAACACCATATATTTT.

This clonotype was observed a few times. V and J are TRBV7-2 and TRBJ2-6; no firm D call. The germline V gene has CDR1 SGHTA and CDR2 FQGNSA. The germline V and J ends were trimmed by 3 bases and 2 bases, with 5 bases remaining between them. The CDR3 contains 14 residues. The CDR3 sequence is CASSFWTGANVLTF. CDR3 coding DNA: TGTGCCAGCAGCTTTTGGACTGGGGCCAACGTCCTGACTTTC.

V gene TRBV7-9 combines with J gene TRBJ2-3, with unresolved D. Germline CDR1 SEHNR, CDR2 FQNEAQ (reference sequence). V lost 10 bases and J 2 bases, leaving 19 bases between the germline ends. CDR3 length: 15 residues. The chain's CDR3 is CATIPVGPPTDTQYF. DNA for the CDR3: TGTGCCACCATACCTGTAGGTCCTCCCACAGATACGCAGTATTTT.

Many counts were recorded for this clonotype. This rearrangement joins TRBV29-1 to TRBJ2-1; 10 bases map to TRBD2. With V trimmed by 5 bases and J by 4 bases, 5 bases remained unmatched. CDR3 length: 14 amino acids. The germline gives CDR1 SQVTM, CDR2 ANQGSEA. The CDR3 nucleotides are TGCAGCGTTAGCGGGGGGGCTTCGTACAATGAGCAGTTCTTC. This translates into CSVSGGASYNEQFF.

This clonotype was observed a few times. This chain links TRBV20-1 with TRBJ1-3; no firm D call. V lost 0 bases and J 2 bases, leaving 17 bases between the germline ends. The germline V gene encodes CDR1 DFQATT and CDR2 SNEGSKA (reference sequence). This CDR3 spans 17 amino acids. The CDR3 DNA follows: TGCAGTGCTAGAGATCTTTATGGCAGTCCCGCTGGAAACACCATATATTTT. This codes for CSARDLYGSPAGNTIYF.

This clonotype has only a few counts. J is TRBJ2-7 and V is TRBV28; D assignment may be TRBD1 or TRBD2 (5 bases each). The germline V gene has CDR1 MDHEN and CDR2 SYDVKM. The CDR3 runs 16 residues. The V and J ends lost 6 bases and 2 bases respectively, with 20 bases between them. The chain's CDR3 is CASRPYLPGAAYEQYF. Here the CDR3 DNA reads TGTGCCAGCAGGCCTTACCTCCCCGGGGCTGCCTACGAGCAGTACTTC.

This clonotype was picked up many times. The chain employs TRBV3-1 and TRBJ2-3, with 9 bases aligning to TRBD2. V was clipped by 1 base and J by 3 bases; unmatched bases: 11. The CDR3 is 18 residues long. The germline V gene has CDR1 LGHDT and CDR2 YNNKEL (reference sequence). CDR3 coding DNA: TGTGCCAGCAGCCAAGGCTTACCTAGGCGGGGGGGGACAGATACGCAGTATTTT. Protein product: CASSQGLPRRGGTDTQYF.

This clonotype was counted ten times or more. The chain combines TRBV20-1 with TRBJ1-1; a weak D match, TRBD1 (5 bases). The CDR3 runs 10 residues. Germline V gene data show CDR1 as DFQATT and CDR2 as SNEGSKA (reference sequence). The DNA for the CDR3 is TGCAGAGGTAGGGGCACTGAAGCTTTCTTT. Translation: CRGRGTEAFF.

V usage is TRBV20-1 and J usage is TRBJ2-4; 13 bases line up with TRBD2. Germline V lookup: CDR1 DFQATT, CDR2 SNEGSKA (reference sequence). J was trimmed by 7 bases and V by 5 bases; bases with no gene match: 14. This CDR3 contains 17 residues. CDR3 amino acids: CSASDTTSGGASNIQYF. The DNA of the CDR3 is TGCAGTGCTTCGGATACTACTAGCGGGGGGGCCTCGAACATTCAGTACTTC.

There are a few counts of this clonotype. The V gene is TRBV12-3 or TRBV12-4, the J gene TRBJ2-3; D is possibly TRBD1 (6 bases). Trimming removed 2 bases from V and 0 bases from J, with 12 bases in between. The CDR3 has 16 residues. DNA for the CDR3: TGTGCCAGCAGTTTACCAGGGGCCAGTAGCACAGATACGCAGTATTTT. Protein sequence: CASSLPGASSTDTQYF.

This clonotype was counted only a few times. The chain recombines TRBV25-1 with TRBJ1-1; D might be TRBD1 (5 bases). Trimming cost V 1 base and J 4 bases, with 7 bases left between them. The V gene's germline CDR1 is MGHDK and CDR2 SYGVNS. The length of the CDR3 is 13 residues. The CDR3 reads CASSELGVTEAFF. In DNA, the CDR3 is TGTGCCAGCAGTGAATTGGGGGTCACTGAAGCTTTCTTT.

Ten or more counts support this clonotype. One end of the junction varies from germline; a read error may be responsible. This rearrangement joins TRBV20-1 to TRBJ2-5, with TRBD2 matching over 13 bases. CDR3 length equals 18 residues. The germline V gene has CDR1 DFQATT and CDR2 SNEGSKA (reference sequence). CDR3 in DNA: TGCAGTGCTATAAAACCGGGACTAGCGGGACCAAACCAAGAGACCCGGTACTTC. Translation gives CSAIKPGLAGPNQETRYF.

This clonotype has only one observation. The chain couples TRBV20-1 to TRBJ1-5, with a weak D call TRBD1 (5 bases). Trimming pared 4 bases from V and 5 bases from J, leaving 24 bases between. CDR3 length equals 17 residues. Germline-derived CDR1 and CDR2 are DFQATT and SNEGSKA (reference sequence). The CDR3 here is CSAMDLQGPVGYQPQHF. CDR3 coding DNA: TGCAGTGCTATGGATCTGCAGGGTCCGGTTGGGTATCAGCCCCAGCATTTT.

In this sample, this clonotype turned up a few times. This chain joins TRBV5-1 and TRBJ2-5, with 7 bases lining up with TRBD2. Trimming cost V 3 bases and J 3 bases; bases outside gene matches: 8. Germline V gene lookup returns CDR1 SGHRS and CDR2 YFSETQ. This CDR3 is 15 amino acids long. The CDR3 reads CASSWRTSVEETQYF. The CDR3 coding sequence is TGCGCCAGCAGCTGGCGGACTAGTGTGGAAGAGACCCAGTACTTC.

The V gene is TRBV20-1, the J gene TRBJ2-5; D possibly matches TRBD1 or TRBD2 (5 bases each). The V and J ends lost 3 bases and 2 bases respectively, with 13 bases between them. This CDR3 is 14 amino acids long. Germline CDR1 is DFQATT and CDR2 is SNEGSKA (reference sequence). CDR3 sequence: CSARGDGSQETQYF. The CDR3, as DNA: TGCAGTGCTAGGGGGGATGGGTCACAAGAGACCCAGTACTTC.

This clonotype appeared many times. The chain couples TRBV27 to TRBJ2-7, with D perhaps TRBD2 (6 bases). The germline CDR1 and CDR2 sequences are MNHEY and SMNVEV (reference sequence). Trimming pared 8 bases from V and 11 bases from J, leaving 19 bases between. CDR3 length: 12 amino acids. The CDR3, as DNA: TGTGCCAGCGGCCTAGATTGGGGGGAAAAGTACTTC. Translating gives CASGLDWGEKYF.

This clonotype has at least ten counts. The rearrangement links TRBV29-1 to TRBJ2-7; 7 nucleotides match TRBD1. The J segment lost 6 bases and the V segment lost 7 bases, leaving 9 bases of the junction unmatched. The CDR3 consists of 12 residues. CDR1 is SQVTM, CDR2 ANQGSEA, per germline. The chain's CDR3 is CSGIRGNGEQYF. The DNA for the CDR3 is TGCAGCGGGATCAGGGGGAACGGCGAGCAGTACTTC.

The rearrangement uses TRBV28 and TRBJ1-2; 9 nucleotides line up with TRBD1. Unmatched junction bases numbered 16, after V lost 10 bases and J lost 7 bases. Germline loops: CDR1 MDHEN, CDR2 SYDVKM. The CDR3 sequence is 15 residues long. CDR3 coding DNA: TGTGCCATTACCGTGGGACAGGGAACGAGGGGTGGCTACACCTTC. It encodes CAITVGQGTRGGYTF.

This clonotype showed up just a few times. The chain employs TRBV28 and TRBJ2-2; 10 nucleotides match TRBD2. CDR1 is MDHEN, CDR2 SYDVKM, per germline. After removal of 2 bases from V and 3 bases from J, the junction contained 3 bases not matched to a gene. CDR3 length: 16 amino acids. CDR3 in amino acids: CASSLPTSGYTGELFF. The DNA for the CDR3 is TGTGCCAGCAGTTTACCGACTAGCGGGTACACCGGGGAGCTGTTTTTT.

This clonotype appeared a few times. The chain uses TRBV12-3 or TRBV12-4 and TRBJ2-6; D is undetermined. The CDR3 loop spans 16 amino acids. The V end lost 4 bases, the J end lost 4 bases, and 14 bases lay between the germline ends. The CDR3 coding sequence is TGTGCCAGCAGTTACATACCGACTGCCGGGGCCAACGTCCTGACTTTC. Its translation: CASSYIPTAGANVLTF.

Only a few counts were recorded for this clonotype. The CDR3 coding sequence is TGCGCCAGCAGCCAGCCGGGACTATCCCGAAATGCTCAAGAGACCCAGTACTTC. Its protein is CASSQPGLSRNAQETQYF. The V gene is TRBV4-1, the J gene TRBJ2-5; 7 nucleotides agree with TRBD2. This CDR3 has 18 residues. From germline, CDR1 is MGHRA and CDR2 YSYEKL. Trimming removed 3 bases from V and 2 bases from J; junction bases left unmatched: 15.

This clonotype was recorded at least ten times. The CDR3 bases are TGTGCCATCAGCGCACCGGGACAGGGGGGATACGAGCAGTACTTC. Its protein product is CAISAPGQGGYEQYF. This chain links TRBV10-3 with TRBJ2-7; 11 bases fit TRBD1. The CDR3 totals 15 residues. CDR1 ENHRY and CDR2 SYGVKD come from the germline V gene. V was clipped by 6 bases and J by 4 bases; unmatched bases: 8.

This clonotype showed up many times. The V call is TRBV2, the J call TRBJ2-3, with 7 nucleotides matching TRBD1. This CDR3 spans 13 amino acids. The J segment lost 4 bases and the V segment lost 4 bases, leaving 2 bases of the junction unmatched. Germline V gene sequence: CDR1 SNHLY, CDR2 FYNNEI. The CDR3 nucleotides read TGTGCCAGCAGTGGGGGACAGCCAGATACGCAGTATTTT. The encoded protein is CASSGGQPDTQYF.

This clonotype was found a few times. This sequence joins TRBV5-1 and TRBJ2-2; 7 bases are a match to TRBD2. This CDR3 comprises 16 residues. Looked up from germline, CDR1 is SGHRS and CDR2 is YFSETQ. With V trimmed by 1 base and J by 4 bases, 7 bases remained unmatched. DNA for the CDR3: TGCGCCAGCAGCTTGTTCGGGAGGTCGGGCACCGGGGAGCTGTTTTTT. It is translated as CASSLFGRSGTGELFF.

The chain carries TRBV29-1 and TRBJ1-2; D remains unclear. V gave up 0 bases and J gave up 8 bases, with 13 bases separating them. The CDR3 totals 13 residues. Germline CDR1 is SQVTM and CDR2 is ANQGSEA. The CDR3 DNA sequence: TGCAGCGTTGAAGATCTTCAGCTTGTGGGCTACACCTTC. It encodes CSVEDLQLVGYTF.

This clonotype came up a few times. This chain links TRBV5-1 with TRBJ1-4; tentatively, D is TRBD1 (5 bases). The CDR3 extends over 19 amino acids. V lost 0 bases and J lost 5, with 23 bases in between. From germline, CDR1 is SGHRS and CDR2 YFSETQ. The CDR3 reads CASSLVTAGGTTINEKLFF. The DNA for the CDR3 is TGCGCCAGCAGCTTGGTGACAGCGGGTGGGACTACTATCAATGAAAAACTGTTTTTT.

This clonotype was picked up many times. It is unclear where the CDR3 begins or ends on the DNA, so no DNA is shown, and the CDR3 is as TCRdb lists it. The rearrangement uses TRBV12-3 or TRBV12-4 and TRBJ2-7; TRBD1 was called by the table and not checked on the DNA. Including both end residues, the CDR3 is 14 amino acids long. The CDR3 is CASSFGPGGGEQYF.

The V and J genes are TRBV12-3 or TRBV12-4 and TRBJ2-1, with D tentatively TRBD2 (6 bases). Deletions cut 6 bases from V and 2 bases from J, with 20 bases between. The CDR3 is made up of 17 amino acids. The CDR3 reads CASRRGPSGPPYNEQFF. CDR3 nucleotide sequence: TGTGCCAGCAGAAGAGGACCAAGCGGGCCCCCCTACAATGAGCAGTTCTTC.